Below, 25 T cell receptor beta chains from the same sample are listed, as sequenced in a study of blood T cell repertoires in COVID-19. Measured with immunoSEQ multiplex PCR; TCRdb has only the in-frame clones, and not every one. The sample shows 60,000 to 75,000 clones, around four fifths of them seen only once. Source material: peripheral blood. These receptors all come from a woman aged 70-85 years with acute or convalescent COVID-19.

The chain uses TRBV25-1 and TRBJ2-1; 9 nucleotides agree with TRBD1. Germline loops: CDR1 MGHDK, CDR2 SYGVNS. With V trimmed by 6 bases and J by 4 bases, 4 bases remained unmatched. The CDR3 consists of 14 residues. CDR3 sequence reads: CASSQQGAYNEQFF. CDR3 coding DNA: TGTGCCAGCAGCCAACAGGGGGCTTACAATGAGCAGTTCTTC. The complete variable domain, with remaining parts taken from reference TRBV25-1 and TRBJ2-1, reads EADIYQTPRYLVIGTGKKITLECSQTMGHDKMYWYQQDPGMELHLIHYSYGVNSTEKGDLSSESTVSRIRTEHFPLTLESARPSHTSQYLCASSQQGAYNEQFFGPGTRLTVL.

The V and J genes are TRBV30 and TRBJ2-1; D call uncertain. CDR1 and CDR2 (germline): GTSNPN, SVGIG (reference sequence). The CDR3 spans 14 residues. CDR3 amino acids: CAATTASSYNEQFF. The CDR3 coding sequence is TGTGCGGCCACCACAGCCAGCTCCTACAATGAGCAGTTCTTC.

This clone was seen only a few times. The chain joins TRBV12-3 or TRBV12-4 to TRBJ1-1, with no clear D. V shed 11 bases and J shed 7 bases, with 5 bases lying between them. The CDR3 extends over 8 amino acids. CDR3 amino acids: CAVLEAFF. In DNA form, the CDR3 reads TGTGCCGTCCTTGAAGCTTTCTTT.

J is TRBJ2-1 and V is TRBV2; TRBD2 aligns across 9 bases. The CDR3 runs 15 residues. Germline values: CDR1 SNHLY, CDR2 FYNNEI. The ends lost 6 bases at V and 15 bases at J; junction bases unmatched: 18. The CDR3 sequence is CASRPEARGGIGAFF. DNA of the CDR3: TGTGCCAGCAGACCCGAGGCGCGGGGGGGGATTGGGGCGTTCTTC. The full variable domain, rest sourced from reference TRBV2 and TRBJ2-1, is EPEVTQTPSHQVTQMGQEVILRCVPISNHLYFYWYRQILGQKVEFLVSFYNNEISEKSEIFDDQFSVERPDGSNFTLKIRSTKLEDSAMYFCASRPEARGGIGAFFGPGTRLTVL.

J is TRBJ2-3 and V is TRBV19; D not certain. Trimming took off 5 bases at V and 8 bases at J, with 11 bases between the two ends. Germline CDR1 is LNHDA and CDR2 is SQIVND (reference sequence). This CDR3 has 12 residues. CDR3 nucleotide sequence: TGTGCCAGTAGTTCTTTAGCCGGTACGCAGTATTTT. Translation: CASSSLAGTQYF.

This chain joins TRBV7-2 and TRBJ2-3; 10 nucleotides align to TRBD2. The CDR3 totals 16 residues. V lost 4 bases and J lost 2; bases outside the gene matches: 6. Germline V gives CDR1 SGHTA, CDR2 FQGNSA. The chain's CDR3 is CASSSPSGGFTDTQYF. The CDR3, as DNA: TGTGCCAGCAGCTCACCTAGCGGGGGTTTCACAGATACGCAGTATTTT.

The chain is built from TRBV12-3 or TRBV12-4 and TRBJ2-3; D perhaps matches TRBD2 (5 bases). The germline V and J ends were trimmed by 6 bases and 1 base, with 8 bases remaining between them. The CDR3 length is 13 residues. CDR3: CASRLGGTDTQYF. Written as DNA, the CDR3 is TGTGCCAGCAGGCTGGGAGGCACAGATACGCAGTATTTT.

This sequence joins TRBV7-2 and TRBJ2-1; 11 nucleotides align to TRBD2. The V segment lost 5 bases and the J segment 6 bases; nucleotides outside the gene matches: 6. Germline loops: CDR1 SGHTA, CDR2 FQGNSA. The CDR3 consists of 15 residues. The CDR3 sequence: CASSPGLAATNEQFF. CDR3 nucleotides: TGTGCCAGCAGCCCGGGACTAGCGGCGACCAATGAGCAGTTCTTC.

V gene TRBV28 combines with J gene TRBJ1-2, with D tentatively TRBD1 (6 bases). CDR3 length: 14 amino acids. CDR1 and CDR2 (germline): MDHEN, SYDVKM. V lost 5 bases and J lost 8, with 18 bases in between. CDR3 bases: TGTGCCAGCAGTGAATGGACAGAGGGGCTAGGCTACACCTTC. This sequence encodes CASSEWTEGLGYTF.

This chain links TRBV5-8 with TRBJ2-2, with D maybe TRBD2 (5 bases). The CDR3 spans 13 residues. Germline CDR1 SGHTS, CDR2 YDEGEE. CDR3 amino acids: CSTPASGAGELFF. The CDR3 DNA is TGTTCGACACCTGCGAGCGGCGCCGGGGAGCTGTTTTTT. Based on the CDR3 plus reference TRBV5-8 and TRBJ2-2, the full variable domain is EAGVTQSPTHLIKTRGQQATLRCSPISGHTSVYWYQQALGLGLQFLLWYDEGEERNRGNFPPRFSGRQFPNYSSELNVNALELEDSALYLCSTPASGAGELFFGEGSRLTVL.

This chain uses TRBV10-1 with TRBJ2-7; D may be TRBD1 (5 bases). The CDR3 runs 17 residues. Germline lookup yields CDR1 WNHNN and CDR2 SYGVQD (reference sequence). V dropped 5 bases and J dropped 3 bases, with 23 bases sitting between them. CDR3 loop: CASSCPPEGQGYYEQYF. CDR3 coding DNA: TGCGCCAGCAGTTGCCCTCCGGAAGGACAAGGGTACTACGAGCAGTACTTC.

This chain uses TRBV30 with TRBJ2-6, with 7 bases lining up with TRBD2. V lost 4 bases and J lost 1; bases outside the gene matches: 4. Germline V gene data show CDR1 as GTSNPN and CDR2 as SVGIG (reference sequence). The CDR3 length is 15 residues. The CDR3 region is CAWMGGKSGANVLTF. CDR3 coding DNA: TGTGCCTGGATGGGGGGGAAGTCTGGGGCCAACGTCCTGACTTTC.

This clone was detected once. The gene calls are TRBV9 and TRBJ2-2; 9 bases align to TRBD1. CDR1 SGDLS and CDR2 YYNGEE come from the germline V gene. The CDR3 length is 17 residues. Germline trimming cut 4 bases from V and 6 bases from J; bases unmatched to any gene: 13. The CDR3 nucleotides read TGTGCCAGCAGCCCGAGGGGGGACAGGGTAGGCGCCGGGGAGCTGTTTTTT. Its protein is CASSPRGDRVGAGELFF. Full variable domain (remainder filled in from reference TRBV9 and TRBJ2-2): DSGVTQTPKHLITATGQRVTLRCSPRSGDLSVYWYQQSLDQGLQFLIQYYNGEERAKGNILERFSAQQFPDLHSELNLSSLELGDSALYFCASSPRGDRVGAGELFFGEGSRLTVL.

V and J are TRBV7-9 and TRBJ2-7; 11 bases fit TRBD2. CDR1 SEHNR and CDR2 FQNEAQ come from the germline V gene (reference sequence). The CDR3 spans 16 residues. V lost 5 bases, J lost 2 bases, and 8 bases stayed unmatched. The CDR3, as DNA: TGTGCCAGCAGCGCCCCGACTAGCGGGAATACCTACGAGCAGTACTTC. Translating it yields CASSAPTSGNTYEQYF.

This chain connects TRBV7-9 to TRBJ2-7; a weak D match, TRBD1 (6 bases). The CDR3 loop spans 11 amino acids. CDR1 and CDR2 from the germline V gene are SEHNR and FQNEAQ (reference sequence). V was clipped by 7 bases and J by 6 bases, with 10 bases between them. CDR3 amino acids: CASMTGSEQYF. CDR3 nucleotide sequence: TGTGCCAGCATGACAGGAAGCGAGCAGTACTTC.

The table lists this clone with a count of one. This chain uses TRBV6-6 with TRBJ2-7; D call uncertain. Germline V gene lookup returns CDR1 MNHNY and CDR2 SVGAGI (reference sequence). The ends were cut back, 0 bases at V and 7 bases at J, with 4 bases in the middle. The CDR3 covers 11 residues. CDR3 protein: CASSYSEEQYF. The CDR3, as DNA: TGTGCCAGCAGTTACTCGGAGGAGCAGTACTTC.

This clone came up a few times. The CDR3 reads CASRRTSGGVQFF. The CDR3 region has the DNA TGTGCCAGCAGACGGACTAGCGGGGGGGTACAGTTCTTC. J is TRBJ2-1 and V is TRBV2; TRBD2 agrees at 15 bases. Trimming at V came to 6 bases and at J to 13 bases, leaving 4 bases not matched to a gene. The CDR3 loop spans 13 amino acids. Germline V CDR1 and CDR2: SNHLY, FYNNEI.

The V gene is TRBV6-5, the J gene TRBJ2-5; 7 bases are shared with TRBD1. CDR3 length: 15 residues. J gave up 5 bases and V 2 bases, and 8 bases lay outside the gene matches. The germline CDR1 and CDR2 sequences are MNHEY and SVGAGI. The CDR3 reads CASSYGAGGRETQYF. The CDR3 bases are TGTGCCAGCAGTTACGGGGCAGGGGGTCGCGAGACCCAGTACTTC.

The rearrangement links TRBV6-5 to TRBJ2-7; 15 nucleotides line up with TRBD2. The ends lost 4 bases at V and 4 bases at J; junction bases unmatched: 2. CDR3 length equals 15 residues. CDR1 is MNHEY, CDR2 SVGAGI, per germline. CDR3 sequence reads: CASSWTSGGVYEQYF. The CDR3, as DNA: TGTGCCAGCAGTTGGACTAGCGGGGGGGTGTACGAGCAGTACTTC.

This sequence joins TRBV5-1 and TRBJ1-5, with D possibly matching TRBD1 (5 bases). The V end lost 5 bases, the J end lost 4 bases, and 13 bases lay between the germline ends. This CDR3 comprises 14 residues. Germline loops: CDR1 SGHRS, CDR2 YFSETQ. In DNA form, the CDR3 reads TGCGCCAGCAGTGTCTCGGGGGGTAATCAGCCCCAGCATTTT. Its protein is CASSVSGGNQPQHF.

The rearrangement joins TRBV7-6 to TRBJ2-2; no firm D call. The germline V gene encodes CDR1 SGHVS and CDR2 FNYEAQ. This CDR3 region has 14 residues. Trimming left V 5 bases short and J 1 base short, with 8 bases between. In DNA, the CDR3 is TGTGCCAGCAGCCCGGGTCAGAACACCGGGGAGCTGTTTTTT. Its protein product is CASSPGQNTGELFF.

The rearrangement uses TRBV14 and TRBJ2-1, with D tentatively TRBD2 (5 bases). Germline V gene lookup returns CDR1 SGHDN and CDR2 FVKESK. Trimming shortened V by 4 bases and J by 0 bases, and 10 bases separated the two germline ends. The CDR3 has 15 amino acids. The CDR3: CASSLLGSSYNEQFF. CDR3 sequence (DNA): TGTGCCAGCAGCCTCCTTGGGAGCTCCTACAATGAGCAGTTCTTC.

The chain recombines TRBV4-1 with TRBJ1-1; D is possibly TRBD1 (5 bases). The V gene's germline CDR1 is MGHRA and CDR2 YSYEKL. The CDR3 is 13 amino acids. V shed 4 bases and J shed 2 bases, with 8 bases lying between them. CDR3 residues: CASSPGHNTEAFF. The CDR3 nucleotides read TGCGCCAGCAGCCCAGGACATAACACTGAAGCTTTCTTT.

The V and J genes are TRBV6-2 or TRBV6-3 and TRBJ2-4; 7 bases match TRBD2. V gave up 5 bases and J gave up 1 base; unmatched junction bases: 8. Germline loops: CDR1 MNHEY, CDR2 SVGEGT. CDR3 length: 16 amino acids. CDR3: CASSPMGGEAKNIQYF. The CDR3 bases are TGTGCCAGCAGTCCCATGGGGGGGGAGGCCAAAAACATTCAGTACTTC.

V and J are TRBV18 and TRBJ2-1; 7 bases line up with TRBD2. V was clipped by 2 bases and J by 2 bases; unmatched bases: 3. Germline V gene lookup returns CDR1 KGHSH and CDR2 LQKENI. CDR3 length: 15 amino acids. CDR3 in DNA: TGTGCCAGCTCACCAGCGGGGGTAACCTACAATGAGCAGTTCTTC. Its translation is CASSPAGVTYNEQFF. Based on the CDR3 plus reference TRBV18 and TRBJ2-1, the full variable domain is NAGVMQNPRHLVRRRGQEARLRCSPMKGHSHVYWYRQLPEEGLKFMVYLQKENIIDESGMPKERFSAEFPKEGPSILRIQQVVRGDSAAYFCASSPAGVTYNEQFFGPGTRLTVL.